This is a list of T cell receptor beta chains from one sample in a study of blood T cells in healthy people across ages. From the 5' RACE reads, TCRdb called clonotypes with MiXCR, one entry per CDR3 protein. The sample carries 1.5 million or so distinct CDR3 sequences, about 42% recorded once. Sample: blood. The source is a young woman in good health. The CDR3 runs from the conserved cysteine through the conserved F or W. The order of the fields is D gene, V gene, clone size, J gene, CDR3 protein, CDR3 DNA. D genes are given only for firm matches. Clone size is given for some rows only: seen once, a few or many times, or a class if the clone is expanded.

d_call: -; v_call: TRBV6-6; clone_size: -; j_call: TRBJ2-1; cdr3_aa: CASSKQGLYNEQFF; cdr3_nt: TGTGCCAGCAGTAAACAGGGCCTGTACAATGAGCAGTTCTTC
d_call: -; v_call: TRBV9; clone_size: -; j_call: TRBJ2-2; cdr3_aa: CASSFSLRQPSANTGELFF; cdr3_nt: TGTGCCAGCAGCTTTAGCCTACGACAGCCATCAGCGAACACCGGGGAGCTGTTTTTT
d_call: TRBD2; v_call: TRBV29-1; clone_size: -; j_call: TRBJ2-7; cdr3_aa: CSVEDLLAGGYEQYF; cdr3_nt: TGCAGCGTTGAAGATCTGCTAGCGGGAGGCTACGAGCAGTACTTC
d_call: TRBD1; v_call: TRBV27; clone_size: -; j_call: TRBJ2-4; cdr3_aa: CASSFQGAGAKNIQYF; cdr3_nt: TGTGCCAGCAGTTTTCAGGGGGCGGGGGCCAAAAACATTCAGTACTTC
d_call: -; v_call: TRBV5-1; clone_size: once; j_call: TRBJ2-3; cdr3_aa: CASSSQLGTTDTQYF; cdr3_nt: TGCGCCAGCAGCTCGCAACTAGGAACCACAGATACGCAGTATTTT
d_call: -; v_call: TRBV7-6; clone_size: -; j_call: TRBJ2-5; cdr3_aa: CASSPDWAVYNEQYF; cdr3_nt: TGTGCCAGCAGCCCCGACTGGGCAGTGTACAATGAGCAGTACTTC
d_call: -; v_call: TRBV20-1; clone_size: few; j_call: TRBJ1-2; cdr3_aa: CSVRGTGAEGYTF; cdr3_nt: TGCAGTGTGAGGGGGACGGGGGCAGAGGGCTACACCTTC
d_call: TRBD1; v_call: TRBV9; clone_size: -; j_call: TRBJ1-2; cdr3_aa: CASSVLNRGGYTF; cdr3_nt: TGTGCCAGCAGCGTCCTAAACAGGGGCGGCTACACCTTC
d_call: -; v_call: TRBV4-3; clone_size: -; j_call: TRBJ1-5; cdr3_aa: CASSQPSGTGTFHQPQHF; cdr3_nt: TGCGCCAGCAGCCAGCCCTCAGGGACGGGAACCTTCCATCAGCCCCAGCATTTT
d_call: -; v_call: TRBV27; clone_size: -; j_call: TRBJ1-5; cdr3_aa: CASSLNRVNQPQHF; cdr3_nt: TGTGCCAGCAGTTTGAACAGGGTCAATCAGCCCCAGCATTTT
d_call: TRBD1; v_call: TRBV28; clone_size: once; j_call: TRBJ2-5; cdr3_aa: CASSRRRGGAETQYF; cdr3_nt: TGTGCCAGCAGCCGACGGAGAGGGGGCGCTGAGACCCAGTACTTC
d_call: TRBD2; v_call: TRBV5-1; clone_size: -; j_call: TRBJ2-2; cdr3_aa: CASSLAPPGTSGTGELFF; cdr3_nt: TGCGCCAGCAGCTTGGCTCCACCCGGGACTAGCGGGACCGGGGAGCTGTTTTTT
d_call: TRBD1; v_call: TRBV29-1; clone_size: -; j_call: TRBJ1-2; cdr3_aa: CSVEATGAKYGYTF; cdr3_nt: TGCAGCGTTGAGGCCACAGGGGCAAAATATGGCTACACCTTC
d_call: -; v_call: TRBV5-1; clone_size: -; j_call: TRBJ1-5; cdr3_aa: CASSWDGLSQPQHF; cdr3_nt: TGCGCCAGCAGCTGGGACGGCTTAAGTCAGCCCCAGCATTTT
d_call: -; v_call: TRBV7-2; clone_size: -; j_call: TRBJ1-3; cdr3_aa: CASRDGSGNTIYF; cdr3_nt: TGTGCCAGCAGAGACGGCTCTGGAAACACCATATATTTT
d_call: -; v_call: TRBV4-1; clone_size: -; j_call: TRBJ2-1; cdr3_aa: CACSLRVRVGGQFF; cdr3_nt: TGCGCCTGCAGCCTCCGAGTCCGCGTTGGGGGGCAGTTCTTC
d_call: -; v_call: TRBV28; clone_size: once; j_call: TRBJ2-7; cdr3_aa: CASRPPDNSYNEQYF; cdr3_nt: TGTGCCAGCAGGCCCCCTGATAACTCGTACAATGAGCAGTACTTC
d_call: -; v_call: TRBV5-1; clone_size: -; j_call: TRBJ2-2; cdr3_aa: CASSLVRSTGELFF; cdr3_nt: TGCGCCAGCAGCTTGGTACGGAGCACCGGGGAGCTGTTTTTT
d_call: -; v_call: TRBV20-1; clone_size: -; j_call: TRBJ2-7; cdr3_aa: CSARVEGYEQYF; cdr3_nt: TGCAGTGCTAGAGTCGAAGGCTACGAGCAGTACTTC